This is a list of T cell receptor beta chains from one sample in a study of control samples from healthy donors and cancer patients. The method was immunoSEQ multiplex PCR; TCRdb's version includes in-frame clones alone and lacks a portion of them. The sample shows 160,000 or so clones, 96% of them seen only once. The sequenced sample was blood. Source of these receptors: a woman aged 25 to 39 in good health. CDR3s include the opening cysteine and the closing phenylalanine or tryptophan. A D gene is named only where the DNA matches it firmly. The listing skips clone size in some rows; elsewhere it reads once, few, many or a size class.

clone_size cdr3_length j_call d_call v_call cdr3_nt cdr3_aa
- 12 TRBJ2-2 - TRBV11-3 TGTGCCAGCAGCTTAAACCGGGGGGAGCTGTTTTTT CASSLNRGELFF
- 11 TRBJ1-2 - TRBV29-1 TGCAGCGTTGAACAGGGCGGGGGCTACACCTTC CSVEQGGGYTF
- 15 TRBJ2-3 - TRBV14 TGTGCCAGCAGCCAAGATTACAGGGACACAGATACGCAGTATTTT CASSQDYRDTDTQYF
- 17 TRBJ2-2 - TRBV5-6 TGTGCCAGCAGCTTGGCCGGGCAGGGGTTAAACACCGGGGAGCTGTTTTTT CASSLAGQGLNTGELFF
- 11 TRBJ1-1 - TRBV10-3 TGTGCCATCAGCACGACCGCAGAAGCTTTCTTT CAISTTAEAFF
- 13 TRBJ1-1 - TRBV9 TGTGCCAGCAGCGTAGTCCAGAACACTGAAGCTTTCTTT CASSVVQNTEAFF
- 14 TRBJ1-6 - TRBV6-1 TGTGCCAGCAGTCCAGACCTTAACTATTCACCCCTCCACTTT CASSPDLNYSPLHF
- 15 TRBJ2-1 TRBD2 TRBV4-2 TGTGCCAGCAGCGCCAGCGGGGGGGCCGTCAGGGAGCAGTTCTTC CASSASGGAVREQFF
- 16 TRBJ2-3 - TRBV2 TGTGCCAGCAGGAGACGAGGGGCTTCAGACACAGATACGCAGTATTTT CASRRRGASDTDTQYF
- 14 TRBJ2-7 TRBD1 TRBV29-1 TGCAGCGTTGAAGCCTTGGACAGGGGAAACGAGCAGTACTTC CSVEALDRGNEQYF
- 13 TRBJ1-1 - TRBV7-9 TGTGCCAGCAGCTTAGCTGCAGTCACTGAAGCTTTCTTT CASSLAAVTEAFF
- 17 TRBJ2-1 - TRBV14 TGTGCCAGCAGCAGGTCACAGGTCCCAAAACTTTACAATGAGCAGTTCTTC CASSRSQVPKLYNEQFF
once 13 TRBJ1-1 - TRBV9 TGTGCCAGCAGCAAGGGACAGAACACTGAAGCTTTCTTT CASSKGQNTEAFF
- 15 TRBJ2-1 - TRBV30 TGTGCCTGGAGCCGTGGGGGGCATGATTACAATGAGCAGTTCTTC CAWSRGGHDYNEQFF
- 15 TRBJ2-2 TRBD1 TRBV7-6 TGTGCCAGCAGTCATGGGGACAGGGATACCGGGGAGCTGTTTTTT CASSHGDRDTGELFF
once 16 TRBJ1-4 - TRBV19 TGTGCCAGTAGTACAAACAGGGCCACAACTAATGAAAAACTGTTTTTT CASSTNRATTNEKLFF
- 16 TRBJ2-7 TRBD2 TRBV13 TGTGCCAGCAGCCCGGGGGGACTAGCGGGAGACTACGAGCAGTACTTC CASSPGGLAGDYEQYF
- 14 TRBJ2-2 - TRBV27 TGTGCCAGCAAACCCGGACTTTCTAACGGGGAGCTGTTTTTT CASKPGLSNGELFF
- 13 TRBJ2-7 - TRBV2 TGTGCCAGCTTTCGACAGGGAGGCTACGAGCAGTACTTC CASFRQGGYEQYF
- 12 TRBJ2-5 - TRBV7-9 TGTGCCAGCAGCTTGGGAATGAAGACCCAGTACTTC CASSLGMKTQYF
- 14 TRBJ1-5 - TRBV2 TGTGCCAGCAGGGGGCGCGGGCCGGGGGAGCCCCAGCATTTT CASRGRGPGEPQHF
- 16 TRBJ2-1 - TRBV3-1/TRBV3-2 TGTGCCAGCAGCCAGGCCGGGGGCCTCCCCTACAATGAGCAGTTCTTC CASSQAGGLPYNEQFF
- 18 TRBJ2-4 TRBD2 TRBV4-1 TGCGCCAGCAGCCAAGATTCGGGAGGATTAGTAGCCAAAAACATTCAGTACTTC CASSQDSGGLVAKNIQYF
- 13 TRBJ2-6 - TRBV19 TGTGCCAGTAGTACCTCAGGCGCCAACGTCCTGACTTTC CASSTSGANVLTF
- 15 TRBJ1-3 TRBD1 TRBV28 TGTGCCAGCAGTCCTCCGGGACAGAACAGAAACACCATATATTTT CASSPPGQNRNTIYF
- 14 TRBJ2-3 - TRBV7-3 TGTGCCAGCAGCTTGGAGGGAAACACAGATACGCAGTATTTT CASSLEGNTDTQYF
once 14 TRBJ2-5 TRBD1 TRBV7-8 TGTGCCGGCCGGACAGGGGGCTACGAAGAGACCCAGTACTTC CAGRTGGYEETQYF
- 14 TRBJ1-6 TRBD1 TRBV7-9 TGTGCCAGCAGCTTAGTACAGGGGAATTCACCCCTCCACTTT CASSLVQGNSPLHF
- 16 TRBJ2-2 TRBD2 TRBV7-9 TGTGCCAGCAGCCCGAGCGGGAGGGGAAACACCGGGGAGCTGTTTTTT CASSPSGRGNTGELFF
- 14 TRBJ2-2 - TRBV30 TGTGCCTGGGCCGGACTGTTAAACACCGGGGAGCTGTTTTTT CAWAGLLNTGELFF
- 14 TRBJ2-7 TRBD1 TRBV27 TGTGCCAGCAGGGACAGGGGATTATACTACGAGCAGTACTTC CASRDRGLYYEQYF
- 15 TRBJ2-1 - TRBV5-1 TGCGCCAGCAGCTTGGCTTCGGACTCCTACAATGAGCAGTTCTTC CASSLASDSYNEQFF
- 15 TRBJ1-5 - TRBV9 TGTGCCAGCAGCCTAGGGGAAGGGCTCAATCAGCCCCAGCATTTT CASSLGEGLNQPQHF
- 15 TRBJ1-2 - TRBV10-3 TGTGCCATCAGTGAAATAGGGGCGGCTAACTATGGCTACACCTTC CAISEIGAANYGYTF
- 16 TRBJ2-7 TRBD1 TRBV28 TGTGCCAGCAGTTCGTCCGGGACAGGGGTCGCCTACGAGCAGTACTTC CASSSSGTGVAYEQYF
- 15 TRBJ1-6 - TRBV5-4 TGTGCCAGCAGTGTCCAGGGGCCATATAATTCACCCCTCCACTTT CASSVQGPYNSPLHF
- 14 TRBJ1-2 - TRBV11-2 TGTGCCAGCAGATTCCGGGACGGGGTCGGTGGCTACACCTTC CASRFRDGVGGYTF
- 16 TRBJ2-2 TRBD2 TRBV6-5 TGTGCCAGCAGTTACGGTAGCGGGGGGAACACCGGGGAGCTGTTTTTT CASSYGSGGNTGELFF
- 15 TRBJ1-5 TRBD1 TRBV5-1 TGCGCCAGCAGCAGGACAGGTAATAGCAATCAGCCCCAGCATTTT CASSRTGNSNQPQHF
- 13 TRBJ1-1 - TRBV18 TGTGCCAGCTTCCGACTCATGAACACTGAAGCTTTCTTT CASFRLMNTEAFF
- 14 TRBJ2-1 - TRBV27 TGTGCCAGCAGTCCTCGGCTTAGCTCGAGTGAGCAGTTCTTC CASSPRLSSSEQFF
- 16 TRBJ1-5 TRBD1 TRBV2 TGTGCCAGCCAAGACAGGGGGAGGTCTGGCAATCAGCCCCAGCATTTT CASQDRGRSGNQPQHF
once 14 TRBJ1-2 - TRBV5-4 TGTGCCAGCAGCCCCAGCGGGGGGCCCTATGGCTACACCTTC CASSPSGGPYGYTF
- 14 TRBJ2-5 TRBD1 TRBV19 TGTGCCAGTCGGACAGGGGGGTACCAAGAGACCCAGTACTTC CASRTGGYQETQYF